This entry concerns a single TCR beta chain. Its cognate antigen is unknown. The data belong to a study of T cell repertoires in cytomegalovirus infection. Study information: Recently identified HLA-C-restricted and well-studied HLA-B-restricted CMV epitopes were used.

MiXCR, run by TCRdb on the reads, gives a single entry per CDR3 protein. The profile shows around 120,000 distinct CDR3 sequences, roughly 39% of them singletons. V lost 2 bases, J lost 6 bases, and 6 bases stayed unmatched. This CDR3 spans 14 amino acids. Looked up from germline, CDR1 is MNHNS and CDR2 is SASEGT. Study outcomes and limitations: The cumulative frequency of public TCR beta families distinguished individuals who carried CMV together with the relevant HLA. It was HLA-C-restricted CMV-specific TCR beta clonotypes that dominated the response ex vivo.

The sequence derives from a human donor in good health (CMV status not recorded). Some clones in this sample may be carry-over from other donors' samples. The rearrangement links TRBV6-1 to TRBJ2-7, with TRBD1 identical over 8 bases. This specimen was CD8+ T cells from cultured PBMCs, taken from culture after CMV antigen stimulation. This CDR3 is CASSELGQGAEQYF. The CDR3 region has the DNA TGTGCCAGCAGTGAATTAGGGCAGGGGGCCGAGCAGTACTTC.